Only a few counts were recorded for the clone carrying this T cell receptor (beta chain). Trimming pared 4 bases from V and 4 bases from J, leaving 10 bases between. This CDR3 region has 14 residues. Germline-derived CDR1 and CDR2 are MNHEY and SVGAGI. The time point is: persistent/refractory GD, antithyroid drugs over 5 years with positive TRAb. PBMCs were the source of the RNA used for TCR sequencing. Building of the TCR beta libraries involved iRepertoire HTBI primers and Arm-PCR of CDR3 regions. TCRdb re-analysed the multiplex PCR reads in MiXCR, keeping a single row per CDR3 protein. The sample includes under 450,000 distinct CDR3 sequences, approximately 25% of them seen just once. The sample originates from a study of regulatory T cells in long-lasting Graves disease.

This specimen was peripheral blood mononuclear cells (PBMCs), taken when the disease was refractory, from a patient treated with antithyroid drugs. V is TRBV6-5 and J is TRBJ2-2; TRBD1 is a possible D gene (6 bases). This clonotype originated in a woman in her forties with Graves disease. CDR3 bases: TGTGCCAGCAGTTCGGACAGCATCACCGGGGAGCTGTTTTTT. It codes for CASSSDSITGELFF.